Listed below are T cell receptor beta chains from one sample, sequenced in a study of shared clonotypes between healthy human individuals. Clones were sequenced by immunoSEQ multiplex PCR, and TCRdb holds only the in-frame ones, with some missing. This table has fewer than 1.4 million clones, approximately 80% appearing once. Sequenced sample: memory CD4+ T cells from PBMCs. These receptors were collected from a man in his late teens or twenties in good health. Some clones in this sample may be carry-over from other donors' samples. CDR3s include the opening cysteine and the closing phenylalanine or tryptophan. D genes are given only for firm matches. Rows give clone size only sometimes, using once, few, many, or a class for an expanded clone.

TRBV10-1	TRBJ2-7	few	-	TGCGCCAGCGGGACCTATTCCTACGAGCAGTACTTC	CASGTYSYEQYF
TRBV16	TRBJ2-1	-	-	TGTGCCAGCAGCCAAATAGCTAGCGCCCAATCCCTGGAGCAGTTCTTC	CASSQIASAQSLEQFF
TRBV5-4	TRBJ2-1	-	TRBD1	TGTGCCAGCAGCTCTAGACAGGGATACAATGAGCAGTTCTTC	CASSSRQGYNEQFF
TRBV20-1	TRBJ1-3	-	-	TGCAGTGCTAGAGATCGCCACACCATATATTTT	CSARDRHTIYF
TRBV7-9	TRBJ2-2	-	-	TGTGCCAGCAGCTTATCGGGCGGTTCGGGGAACACCGGGGAGCTGTTTTTT	CASSLSGGSGNTGELFF
TRBV2	TRBJ2-1	-	TRBD1	TGTGCCAGCAGTGATTCGGGACAGGGGGATGAGCAGTTCTTC	CASSDSGQGDEQFF
TRBV27	TRBJ1-2	few	-	TGTGCCAGCAGTTTGAAGAGGGATAACTATGGCTACACCTTC	CASSLKRDNYGYTF
TRBV15	TRBJ1-3	once	-	TGTGCCACCAGCAGAGAAATACATGGAAACACCATATATTTT	CATSREIHGNTIYF
TRBV7-2	TRBJ2-5	-	-	TGTGCCAGCAGCTTATGGCTGGAGACCCAGTACTTC	CASSLWLETQYF
TRBV7-9	TRBJ2-3	-	TRBD2	TGTGCCAGCAGCTCCCCGGGCGGGGGTGGTGCAGATACGCAGTATTTT	CASSSPGGGGADTQYF
TRBV4-1	TRBJ1-2	-	-	TGCGCCAGCAGACACGAGAATACAGGGCCTACTATAGATGGCTACACCTTC	CASRHENTGPTIDGYTF
TRBV28	TRBJ2-7	-	TRBD2	TGTGCCAGCAGTTCCCCTAGCGGGAGCCACTACGAGCAGTACTTC	CASSSPSGSHYEQYF
TRBV11-2	TRBJ2-5	-	TRBD2	TGTGCCAGCAGCTTAGTGCTAGCGGGAAGCCAAGAGACCCAGTACTTC	CASSLVLAGSQETQYF
TRBV18	TRBJ2-7	-	TRBD1	TGTGCCAGCTCACCTTGGGGACAGGGTCCCTCCTACGAGCAGTACTTC	CASSPWGQGPSYEQYF
TRBV27	TRBJ1-1	many	-	TGTGCCAGCAGTTTACGTACGGGAGCTGAAGCTTTCTTT	CASSLRTGAEAFF
TRBV5-1	TRBJ2-1	-	-	TGCGCCAGCAGCCGCCAAAGGGCGGGACAGAGGTTCCATGAGCAGTTCTTC	CASSRQRAGQRFHEQFF
TRBV7-9	TRBJ1-2	-	TRBD1	TGTGCCAGCAGCTCCTCACGTCCCGGGACAGGCTATGGCTACACCTTC	CASSSSRPGTGYGYTF
TRBV5-1	TRBJ1-6	-	-	TGCGCCAGCAGCTGGGACACCCTCGAGGATTCACCCCTCCACTTT	CASSWDTLEDSPLHF
TRBV18	TRBJ2-2	-	TRBD1	TGTGCCAGCTCACCACCCTCGACAGGGGGCGGCACCGGGGAGCTGTTTTTT	CASSPPSTGGGTGELFF
TRBV9	TRBJ2-5	-	TRBD2	TGTGCCAGCAGCGTAGGCGGGAGAGCACCCCTCCAAGAGACCCAGTACTTC	CASSVGGRAPLQETQYF
TRBV5-8	TRBJ2-3	-	-	TGTGCCAGCAGCTTGGAGGCGGGATACACAGATACGCAGTATTTT	CASSLEAGYTDTQYF
TRBV19	TRBJ1-5	-	-	TGTGCCAGTAGTATATCCGTACAGGGTAGGAGCAATCAGCCCCAGCATTTT	CASSISVQGRSNQPQHF
TRBV4-1	TRBJ2-1	-	-	TGCGCCAGCAGCCACCGTGGGAATAAGAATGAGCAGTTCTTC	CASSHRGNKNEQFF
TRBV5-1	TRBJ2-3	-	-	TGCGCCAGCGGAGGAAAGGGTGCGAGCACAGATACGCAGTATTTT	CASGGKGASTDTQYF
TRBV18	TRBJ2-5	-	-	TGTGCCAGCTCACCTACAGGTCAAGAGACCCAGTACTTC	CASSPTGQETQYF
TRBV28	TRBJ2-7	-	TRBD1	TGTGCCAGCAGTCCCGGGACAGAGGATTACGAGCAGTACTTC	CASSPGTEDYEQYF
TRBV27	TRBJ1-2	-	TRBD1	TGTGCCAGCAGTCCACAGGGGATACGTGGCTACACCTTC	CASSPQGIRGYTF